The 9 T cell receptor beta chains presented below share a single source sample, sequenced in a study of T cell responses to AZD1222 COVID-19 vaccine. The data were produced by immunoSEQ multiplex PCR, yet TCRdb's version contains in-frame clones alone and is incomplete. The sample carries roughly 120,000 clones, about 90% recorded once. The input for sequencing was peripheral blood, taken on day 0 of MenACWY control vaccination. These receptors all stem from an adult in good health.

Only one count was recorded for this clone. The chain carries TRBV27 and TRBJ1-3, with D maybe TRBD1 (6 bases). Germline V gene lookup returns CDR1 MNHEY and CDR2 SMNVEV (reference sequence). V lost 3 bases, J lost 2 bases, and 11 bases lay in between. This CDR3 is 15 amino acids long. CDR3 loop: CASSLMAGAGNTIYF. The CDR3 nucleotides are TGTGCCAGCAGTTTGATGGCAGGGGCTGGAAACACCATATATTTT.

This chain links TRBV4-1 with TRBJ2-1; 7 nucleotides agree with TRBD1. Per the germline V gene, CDR1 is MGHRA and CDR2 is YSYEKL. V gave up 3 bases and J gave up 3 bases; unmatched junction bases: 8. The CDR3 contains 16 residues. The CDR3 sequence is CASSHRPTGDYNEQFF. DNA for the CDR3: TGCGCCAGCAGCCACCGACCTACAGGGGACTACAATGAGCAGTTCTTC.

This clone was detected once. The rearrangement uses TRBV9 and TRBJ1-2; no clear D gene. The germline V and J ends were trimmed by 2 bases and 8 bases, with 10 bases remaining between them. In germline, CDR1 is SGDLS, CDR2 YYNGEE. The CDR3 has 12 residues. CDR3 protein: CASSVGNWGYTF. The CDR3 DNA reads as TGTGCCAGCAGCGTGGGGAATTGGGGCTACACCTTC.

This clone was counted once. The chain recombines TRBV2 with TRBJ2-7; unclear D gene. In germline, CDR1 is SNHLY, CDR2 FYNNEI. Trimming cost V 2 bases and J 3 bases, with 2 bases left between them. CDR3 length: 11 amino acids. Written as DNA, the CDR3 is TGTGCCAGCAGTGAATTCTACGAGCAGTACTTC. Its translation: CASSEFYEQYF. Full variable domain (outside the CDR3, taken from reference TRBV2 and TRBJ2-7): EPEVTQTPSHQVTQMGQEVILRCVPISNHLYFYWYRQILGQKVEFLVSFYNNEISEKSEIFDDQFSVERPDGSNFTLKIRSTKLEDSAMYFCASSEFYEQYFGPGTRLTVT.

V gene TRBV5-4 combines with J gene TRBJ2-5; 12 positions agree with TRBD2. The CDR3 consists of 16 residues. J lost 4 bases, V lost 4 bases, and 8 bases had no gene match. Germline V gene lookup returns CDR1 SGHNT and CDR2 YYREEE (reference sequence). The CDR3 is CASSIPSGRAGETQYF. As DNA, the CDR3 is TGTGCCAGCAGCATACCTAGCGGGAGGGCCGGAGAGACCCAGTACTTC.

The CDR3 sequence: CASSQRQGFSYEQYF. The CDR3 DNA reads TGTGCCAGCAGCCAAAGACAGGGTTTTAGCTACGAGCAGTACTTC. J is TRBJ2-7 and V is TRBV7-6, with 7 bases that match TRBD1. Germline values: CDR1 SGHVS, CDR2 FNYEAQ. The length of the CDR3 is 15 residues. The J segment lost 3 bases and the V segment lost 5 bases, leaving 10 bases of the junction unmatched.

The CDR3 reads CASSSLAGGRGTQYF. CDR3 nucleotides: TGTGCCAGCAGTTCCTTAGCGGGGGGGAGAGGGACCCAGTACTTC. V and J are TRBV28 and TRBJ2-5; 11 positions match TRBD2. With V trimmed by 4 bases and J by 7 bases, 8 bases remained unmatched. The CDR3 length is 15 residues. Germline-derived CDR1 and CDR2 are MDHEN and SYDVKM.

The chain uses TRBV5-1 and TRBJ2-7; TRBD1 agrees at 7 bases. The V and J ends lost 5 bases and 3 bases, in that order; junction bases with no gene match: 11. There are 15 residues in the CDR3. Germline V gene lookup returns CDR1 SGHRS and CDR2 YFSETQ. CDR3 loop: CASRTSGDSHYEQYF. In DNA, the CDR3 is TGCGCCAGCAGAACCTCAGGGGACAGCCACTACGAGCAGTACTTC.

This clone appeared once. This chain joins TRBV28 and TRBJ1-2; the D is unclear. Germline V gene data show CDR1 as MDHEN and CDR2 as SYDVKM. The CDR3 has 14 amino acids. V dropped 4 bases and J dropped 7 bases, with 16 bases sitting between them. The CDR3 sequence is CASSSLVLTFGYTF. In DNA form, the CDR3 reads TGTGCCAGCAGTTCCCTCGTGTTAACTTTTGGCTACACCTTC.